What follows are 29 T cell receptor beta chains derived from one specimen sequenced in a study of blood T cell repertoires in COVID-19. Using immunoSEQ multiplex PCR, the repertoire was profiled, and TCRdb retains in-frame clones only, with some absent. The table lists 100,000 to 150,000 clones, about 89% of them singletons. The sequenced sample consisted of peripheral blood. These receptors were obtained from a man between 60 and 75 years old with COVID-19, enrolled during active disease.

The rearrangement links TRBV24-1 to TRBJ2-1; TRBD1 matches 9 bases. This CDR3 is 15 amino acids long. The V and J ends lost 5 bases and 7 bases, in that order; junction bases with no gene match: 8. The germline V gene has CDR1 KGHDR and CDR2 SFDVKD. CDR3 sequence (DNA): TGTGCCACCAGTGTACCGGGACAGGGTAGGAATGAGCAGTTCTTC. This codes for CATSVPGQGRNEQFF.

V gene TRBV18 combines with J gene TRBJ1-5, with D possibly matching TRBD1 (5 bases). V lost 2 bases and J lost 5, with 10 bases in between. This CDR3 region has 14 residues. CDR1 is KGHSH, CDR2 LQKENI, per germline. DNA for the CDR3: TGTGCCAGCTCACCATATGGCAGGGATCAGCCCCAGCATTTT. This gives the protein CASSPYGRDQPQHF.

The V and J genes are TRBV5-4 and TRBJ2-4; a weak D match, TRBD2 (6 bases). V was trimmed by 0 bases and J by 0 bases, leaving 10 bases between them. Germline CDR1 reads SGHNT; CDR2 reads YYREEE (reference sequence). The CDR3 extends over 16 amino acids. CDR3 sequence reads: CASSLGEELAKNIQYF. The CDR3 coding sequence is TGTGCCAGCAGCTTGGGGGAGGAACTAGCCAAAAACATTCAGTACTTC.

This chain links TRBV6-5 with TRBJ1-5, with 10 bases identical to TRBD1. Germline V gives CDR1 MNHEY, CDR2 SVGAGI. There are 15 residues in the CDR3. Unmatched junction bases numbered 5, after V lost 2 bases and J lost 7 bases. The CDR3 DNA is TGTGCCAGCAGTTACATGGGACAGGGGCGACAGCCCCAGCATTTT. This translates into CASSYMGQGRQPQHF.

The chain joins TRBV19 to TRBJ2-7; D is possibly TRBD1 (6 bases). Per germline, CDR1 LNHDA and CDR2 SQIVND (reference sequence). Trimming left V 5 bases short and J 4 bases short, with 24 bases between. CDR3 length equals 17 residues. This CDR3 reads CASSVDPGHQGLYEQYF. The DNA for the CDR3 is TGTGCCAGTAGTGTCGACCCGGGACACCAAGGGCTATACGAGCAGTACTTC.

The rearrangement uses TRBV28 and TRBJ2-3; 12 bases are shared with TRBD2. V trimming: 5 bases; J trimming: 4 bases; junction bases outside the gene matches: 10. CDR1 is MDHEN and CDR2 is SYDVKM in the germline V gene. This CDR3 is built from 17 residues. CDR3 DNA sequence: TGTGCCAGCAGTCAAGCCGCACTAGCGGGGGGCCCAGATACGCAGTATTTT. This codes for CASSQAALAGGPDTQYF.

V gene TRBV5-1 combines with J gene TRBJ2-6; 8 nucleotides align to TRBD1. This CDR3 is 16 amino acids long. After removal of 0 bases from V and 3 bases from J, the junction contained 2 bases not matched to a gene. The germline CDR1 and CDR2 sequences are SGHRS and YFSETQ. CDR3: CASSLGTGFGANVLTF. CDR3 DNA sequence: TGCGCCAGCAGCTTGGGGACAGGGTTTGGGGCCAACGTCCTGACTTTC.

The CDR3 DNA is TGTGCCAGTAGTTGGGACAGGGTGAGGGGAAACACCATATATTTT. The encoded protein is CASSWDRVRGNTIYF. The chain carries TRBV19 and TRBJ1-3; 9 bases match TRBD1. The V gene's germline CDR1 is LNHDA and CDR2 SQIVND (reference sequence). The CDR3 spans 15 residues. V was pared by 5 bases and J by 4 bases, with 6 bases of the junction left unmatched.

The rearrangement links TRBV3-1 (or the pseudogene TRBV3-2) to TRBJ1-2; D perhaps matches TRBD1 (5 bases). CDR3 length: 14 residues. Germline CDR1 reads LGHDT; CDR2 reads YNNKEL (reference sequence). Trimming stripped 2 bases from V and 1 base from J, with 8 bases between. The CDR3 DNA follows: TGTGCCAGCAGCCAACAGGGCCTTAACTATGGCTACACCTTC. Protein product: CASSQQGLNYGYTF.

The chain couples TRBV10-3 to TRBJ1-5; 10 bases align to TRBD1. The germline gives CDR1 ENHRY, CDR2 SYGVKD. The CDR3 covers 13 residues. With V trimmed by 7 bases and J by 6 bases, 3 bases remained unmatched. The chain's CDR3 is CAIKGTGVQPQHF. For the CDR3, the DNA is TGTGCCATCAAGGGGACAGGGGTTCAGCCCCAGCATTTT.

This clone appeared a single time. DNA for the CDR3: TGTGCCAGCAGCTCAGGGACAGGGGTTGAAGCTTTCTTT. Amino acid sequence: CASSSGTGVEAFF. The chain joins TRBV11-2 to TRBJ1-1, with 10 bases fitting TRBD1. V lost 4 bases to trimming and J lost 7 bases; unmatched junction nucleotides: 3. Germline-derived CDR1 and CDR2 are SGHAT and FQNNGV. CDR3 length: 13 amino acids.

V usage is TRBV19 and J usage is TRBJ2-5, with 8 bases identical to TRBD2. The CDR3 is 14 amino acids. V dropped 10 bases and J dropped 2; count of bases not matched to a gene: 9. From germline, CDR1 is LNHDA and CDR2 SQIVND (reference sequence). CDR3 bases: TGTGCCACCTCGCGGCGGGGGGTGCAAGAGACCCAGTACTTC. It yields the protein CATSRRGVQETQYF.

The chain couples TRBV14 to TRBJ1-6; D not resolved. Between the trimmed V and J ends, which lost 5 bases and 6 bases, there was a span of 14 bases. Germline loops: CDR1 SGHDN, CDR2 FVKESK. The CDR3 runs 15 residues. CDR3 DNA: TGTGCCAGCAGCTCTAGACCCCGGGGTAATTCACCCCTCCACTTT. This encodes CASSSRPRGNSPLHF.

This clone occurred a few times. This chain joins TRBV6-2 or TRBV6-3 and TRBJ1-2; TRBD1 agrees at 8 bases. Germline V gives CDR1 MNHEY, CDR2 SVGEGT. The V gene end was trimmed by 4 bases and the J gene end by 8 bases; junction bases not matched to a gene: 6. The CDR3 sequence is 13 residues long. The CDR3 is CASSFGQGGGYTF. The CDR3 DNA reads as TGTGCCAGCAGTTTCGGACAGGGTGGCGGCTACACCTTC.

This clone was recorded once. The chain couples TRBV5-4 to TRBJ2-2; a weak D match, TRBD2 (7 bases). Germline V gene data show CDR1 as SGHNT and CDR2 as YYREEE (reference sequence). Between the trimmed V and J ends, which lost 4 bases and 4 bases, there was a span of 20 bases. The length of the CDR3 is 17 residues. CDR3 bases: TGTGCCAGCAGCCAAGAGATTTCGGGGGGCGCCACCGGGGAGCTGTTTTTT. It translates to CASSQEISGGATGELFF. Supplemented by reference TRBV5-4 and TRBJ2-2, the full variable domain reads ETGVTQSPTHLIKTRGQQVTLRCSSQSGHNTVSWYQQALGQGPQFIFQYYREEENGRGNFPPRFSGLQFPNYSSELNVNALELDDSALYLCASSQEISGGATGELFFGEGSRLTVL.

The CDR3 nucleotides read TGCAGCGCCTACAGGGCGGGGGGCCAAGAGACCCAGTACTTC. Residues: CSAYRAGGQETQYF. The genes are TRBV29-1 and TRBJ2-5; 8 positions match TRBD2. Trimming took 7 bases from V and 1 from J; bases not matched to a gene: 8. The CDR3 spans 14 residues. CDR1 and CDR2 from the germline V gene are SQVTM and ANQGSEA.

A single count supports this clone. This chain links TRBV7-9 with TRBJ2-5, with 7 nucleotides matching TRBD2. The CDR3 is 14 residues long. CDR1 is SEHNR and CDR2 is FQNEAQ in the germline V gene (reference sequence). The J segment lost 6 bases and the V segment lost 3 bases, leaving 7 bases of the junction unmatched. The CDR3 protein is CASSLSGGIQTQYF. The CDR3 bases are TGTGCCAGCAGCTTGTCGGGGGGAATACAGACCCAGTACTTC.

The chain couples TRBV30 to TRBJ1-6; the D is unclear. V was clipped by 2 bases and J by 8 bases, with 16 bases between them. Germline V gene data show CDR1 as GTSNPN and CDR2 as SVGIG (reference sequence). This CDR3 spans 15 amino acids. The chain's CDR3 is CAWSPPGGGDSPLHF. CDR3 coding DNA: TGTGCCTGGAGTCCCCCTGGTGGTGGAGATTCACCCCTCCACTTT. Using reference TRBV30 and TRBJ1-6 for the parts outside the CDR3, the full variable domain is SQTIHQWPATLVQPVGSPLSLECTVEGTSNPNLYWYRQAAGRGLQLLFYSVGIGQISSEVPQNLSASRPQDRQFILSSKKLLLSDSGFYLCAWSPPGGGDSPLHFGNGTRLTVT.

With respect to this clone: Because the CDR3 is missing its conserved closing phenylalanine or tryptophan, this is likely a read error. This chain links TRBV2 with TRBJ2-7, with D uncertain. The CDR3 is 10 residues long. V was cut by 4 bases and J by 6 bases, with 4 bases left in between. Per the germline V gene, CDR1 is SNHLY and CDR2 is FYNNEI. DNA for the CDR3: TGTGCCAGCAGTGTGGGCGAGCAGTACTTA. This codes for CASSVGEQYL.

V gene TRBV29-1 combines with J gene TRBJ2-5, with D perhaps TRBD1 (6 bases). V lost 5 bases and J lost 5, with 9 bases in between. CDR3 length equals 11 residues. CDR1 and CDR2 (germline): SQVTM, ANQGSEA. CDR3 sequence reads: CSVTGKETQYF. CDR3 nucleotides: TGCAGCGTTACAGGGAAGGAGACCCAGTACTTC.

This clone was observed once. This chain uses TRBV18 with TRBJ1-4; 7 bases map to TRBD1. The CDR3 sequence is 16 residues long. The germline CDR1 and CDR2 sequences are KGHSH and LQKENI. V lost 6 bases to trimming and J lost 5 bases; unmatched junction nucleotides: 12. As DNA, the CDR3 is TGTGCCAGCTCGCCCCGCCGGGACAGCTCGAATGAAAAACTGTTTTTT. Translated: CASSPRRDSSNEKLFF.

V usage is TRBV5-4 and J usage is TRBJ2-1, with TRBD2 matching over 12 bases. The CDR3 totals 18 residues. Trimming took 5 bases from V and 0 from J; bases not matched to a gene: 9. The germline CDR1 and CDR2 sequences are SGHNT and YYREEE (reference sequence). The CDR3 protein is CASRAGLAGGSSYNEQFF. The CDR3 DNA is TGTGCCAGCAGGGCGGGACTAGCGGGCGGCAGCTCCTACAATGAGCAGTTCTTC.

The J gene is TRBJ2-5, the V gene TRBV9; D is perhaps TRBD1 (5 bases). Trimming removed 3 bases from V and 5 bases from J, with 14 bases in between. Germline V gene sequence: CDR1 SGDLS, CDR2 YYNGEE. The CDR3 runs 14 residues. The CDR3 DNA reads TGTGCCAGCAGCGGGACAAGCCCCGGGGAGACCCAGTACTTC. Translation: CASSGTSPGETQYF.

In DNA form, the CDR3 reads TGTGCCAGCAGCTTTGACATTGAAGCTTTCTTT. Encoded protein: CASSFDIEAFF. V is TRBV6-6 and J is TRBJ1-1; no definite D call. Germline CDR1 reads MNHNY; CDR2 reads SVGAGI (reference sequence). V was cut by 6 bases and J by 7 bases, with 9 bases left in between. The CDR3 extends over 11 amino acids.

Points on this clone: Other DNA sequences of this sample code for an identical CDR3. The chain recombines TRBV12-3 or TRBV12-4 with TRBJ2-3; tentatively, D is TRBD2 (5 bases). V lost 8 bases, J lost 0 bases, and 6 bases lay in between. This CDR3 is 12 amino acids long. Here the CDR3 reads CASGGSTDTQYF. In DNA form, the CDR3 reads TGTGCCAGCGGCGGGAGCACAGATACGCAGTATTTT.

This chain joins TRBV19 and TRBJ1-2; D not resolved. Deletions cut 6 bases from V and 6 bases from J, with 17 bases between. This CDR3 is built from 14 residues. Germline CDR1 LNHDA, CDR2 SQIVND (reference sequence). The CDR3 nucleotides read TGTGCCAGTAGCTTAGTCGGGGAAGCGGATGGCTACACCTTC. As protein: CASSLVGEADGYTF.

Concerning this clone: Other DNA variants within this sample encode the same CDR3. The chain carries TRBV7-9 and TRBJ1-4; 10 nucleotides line up with TRBD1. Per the germline V gene, CDR1 is SEHNR and CDR2 is FQNEAQ (reference sequence). With V trimmed by 5 bases and J by 7 bases, 4 bases remained unmatched. CDR3 length: 14 amino acids. In nucleotides, the CDR3 is TGTGCCAGCAGCGACCGGGACAGGGGTGAAAAACTGTTTTTT. It translates to CASSDRDRGEKLFF.

The chain uses TRBV7-8 and TRBJ1-2, with 8 bases that match TRBD1. This CDR3 contains 14 residues. With V trimmed by 6 bases and J by 7 bases, 10 bases remained unmatched. CDR1 and CDR2 (germline): SGHVS, FQNEAQ. CDR3 residues: CASSHRGKTGGYTF. The DNA of the CDR3 is TGTGCCAGCAGTCACAGGGGGAAGACCGGTGGCTACACCTTC.

The chain carries TRBV11-2 and TRBJ2-3, with unresolved D. Germline V CDR1 and CDR2: SGHAT, FQNNGV. V was clipped by 1 base and J by 8 bases, with 13 bases between them. This CDR3 spans 14 amino acids. The CDR3 loop is CASSLVVEAITQYF. CDR3 DNA sequence: TGTGCCAGCAGCTTAGTTGTCGAAGCGATTACGCAGTATTTT.